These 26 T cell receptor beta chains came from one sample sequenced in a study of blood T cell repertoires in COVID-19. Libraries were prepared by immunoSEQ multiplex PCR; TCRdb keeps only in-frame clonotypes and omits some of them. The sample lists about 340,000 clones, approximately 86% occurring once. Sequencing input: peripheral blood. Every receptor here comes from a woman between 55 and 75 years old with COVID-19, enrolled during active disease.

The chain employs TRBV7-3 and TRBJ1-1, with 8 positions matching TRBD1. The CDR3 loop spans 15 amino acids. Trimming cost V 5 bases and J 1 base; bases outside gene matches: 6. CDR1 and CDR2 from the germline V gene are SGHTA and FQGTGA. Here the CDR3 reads CASSLRTGQNTEAFF. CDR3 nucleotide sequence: TGTGCCAGCAGCCTAAGGACAGGGCAGAACACTGAAGCTTTCTTT. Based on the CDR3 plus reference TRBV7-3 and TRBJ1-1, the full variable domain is GAGVSQTPSNKVTEKGKYVELRCDPISGHTALYWYRQSLGQGPEFLIYFQGTGAADDSGLPNDRFFAVRPEGSVSTLKIQRTERGDSAVYLCASSLRTGQNTEAFFGQGTRLTVV.

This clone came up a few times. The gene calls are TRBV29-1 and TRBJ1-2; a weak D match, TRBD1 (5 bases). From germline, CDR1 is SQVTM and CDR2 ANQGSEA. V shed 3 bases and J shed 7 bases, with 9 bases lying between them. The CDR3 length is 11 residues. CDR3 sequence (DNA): TGCAGCGTTGAGGGGGGGTCTGGCTACACCTTC. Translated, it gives CSVEGGSGYTF.

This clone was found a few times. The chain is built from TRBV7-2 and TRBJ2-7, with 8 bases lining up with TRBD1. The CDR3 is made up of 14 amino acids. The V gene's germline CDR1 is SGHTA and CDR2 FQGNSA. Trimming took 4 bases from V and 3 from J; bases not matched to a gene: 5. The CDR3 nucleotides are TGTGCCAGCAGCTCGGACAGGGAGGACTACGAGCAGTACTTC. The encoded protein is CASSSDREDYEQYF.

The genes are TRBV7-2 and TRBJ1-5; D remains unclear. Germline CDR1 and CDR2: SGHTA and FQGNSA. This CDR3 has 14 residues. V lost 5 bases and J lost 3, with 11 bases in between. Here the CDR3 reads CASSPQAVNQPQHF. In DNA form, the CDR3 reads TGTGCCAGCAGCCCCCAGGCAGTCAATCAGCCCCAGCATTTT. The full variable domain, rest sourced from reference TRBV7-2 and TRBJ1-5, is GAGVSQSPSNKVTEKGKDVELRCDPISGHTALYWYRQSLGQGLEFLIYFQGNSAPDKSGLPSDRFSAERTGGSVSTLTIQRTQQEDSAVYLCASSPQAVNQPQHFGDGTRLSIL.

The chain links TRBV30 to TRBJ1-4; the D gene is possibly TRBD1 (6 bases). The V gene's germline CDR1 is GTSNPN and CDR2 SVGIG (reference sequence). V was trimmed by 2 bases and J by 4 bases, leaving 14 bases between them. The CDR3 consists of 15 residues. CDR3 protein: CAWSSPRTVNEKLFF. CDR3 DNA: TGTGCCTGGAGTTCCCCCCGGACAGTTAATGAAAAACTGTTTTTT.

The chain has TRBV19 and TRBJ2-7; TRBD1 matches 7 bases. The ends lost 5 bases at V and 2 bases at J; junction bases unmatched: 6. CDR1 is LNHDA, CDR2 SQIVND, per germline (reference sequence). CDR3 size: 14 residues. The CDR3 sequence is CASSEGTAPYEQYF. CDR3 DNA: TGTGCCAGTAGTGAGGGGACAGCTCCCTACGAGCAGTACTTC.

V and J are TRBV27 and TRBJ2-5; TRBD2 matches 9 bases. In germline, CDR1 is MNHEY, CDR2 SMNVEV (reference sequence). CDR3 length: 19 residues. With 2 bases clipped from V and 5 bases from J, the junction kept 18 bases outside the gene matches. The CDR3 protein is CASSLRGWVAGLASETQYF. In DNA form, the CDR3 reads TGTGCCAGCAGTTTAAGGGGATGGGTCGCGGGACTAGCATCGGAGACCCAGTACTTC.

Written as DNA, the CDR3 is TGTGCCAGCAGCTTAGAGGGGACTAGCGGGGGACGGGTGGCCCAGTACTTC. Its protein is CASSLEGTSGGRVAQYF. V gene TRBV7-2 combines with J gene TRBJ2-5, with TRBD2 identical over 14 bases. Germline V gene data show CDR1 as SGHTA and CDR2 as FQGNSA. The V segment lost 1 base and the J segment 9 bases; nucleotides outside the gene matches: 10. The CDR3 extends over 17 amino acids.

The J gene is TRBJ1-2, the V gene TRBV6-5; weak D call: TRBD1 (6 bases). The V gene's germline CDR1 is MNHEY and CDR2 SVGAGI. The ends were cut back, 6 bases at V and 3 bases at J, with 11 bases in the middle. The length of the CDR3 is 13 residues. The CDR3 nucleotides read TGTGCCAGCAGCCGGAGACAGGACTATGGCTACACCTTC. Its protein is CASSRRQDYGYTF.

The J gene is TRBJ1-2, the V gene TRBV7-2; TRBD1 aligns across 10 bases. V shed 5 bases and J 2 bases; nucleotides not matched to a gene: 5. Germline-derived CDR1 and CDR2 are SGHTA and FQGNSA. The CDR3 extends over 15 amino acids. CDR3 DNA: TGTGCCAGCAGCCCCCGACAGGGGGCCAACTATGGCTACACCTTC. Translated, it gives CASSPRQGANYGYTF.

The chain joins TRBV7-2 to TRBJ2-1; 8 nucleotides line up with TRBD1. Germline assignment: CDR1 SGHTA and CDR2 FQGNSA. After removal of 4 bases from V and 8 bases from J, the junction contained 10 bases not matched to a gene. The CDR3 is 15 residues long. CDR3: CASSSAGQGVDEQFF. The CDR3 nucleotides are TGTGCCAGCAGCTCCGCTGGACAGGGAGTAGATGAGCAGTTCTTC. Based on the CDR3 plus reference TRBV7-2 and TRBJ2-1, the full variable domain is GAGVSQSPSNKVTEKGKDVELRCDPISGHTALYWYRQSLGQGLEFLIYFQGNSAPDKSGLPSDRFSAERTGGSVSTLTIQRTQQEDSAVYLCASSSAGQGVDEQFFGPGTRLTVL.

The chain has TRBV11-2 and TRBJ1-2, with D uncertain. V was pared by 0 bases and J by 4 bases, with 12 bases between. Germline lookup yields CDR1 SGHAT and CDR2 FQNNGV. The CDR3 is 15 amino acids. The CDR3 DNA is TGTGCCAGCAGCTTAGATCGTGGGCAGTCCTATGGCTACACCTTC. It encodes CASSLDRGQSYGYTF.

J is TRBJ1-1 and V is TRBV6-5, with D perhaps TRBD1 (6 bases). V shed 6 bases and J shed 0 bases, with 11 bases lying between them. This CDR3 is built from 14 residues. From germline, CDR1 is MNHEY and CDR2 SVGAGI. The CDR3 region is CASSTQGLNTEAFF. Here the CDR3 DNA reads TGTGCCAGCAGCACCCAGGGGTTGAACACTGAAGCTTTCTTT.

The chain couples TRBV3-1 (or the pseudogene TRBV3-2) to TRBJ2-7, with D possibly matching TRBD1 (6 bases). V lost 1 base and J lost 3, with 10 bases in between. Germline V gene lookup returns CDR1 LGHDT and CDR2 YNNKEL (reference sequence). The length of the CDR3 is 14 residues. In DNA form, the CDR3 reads TGTGCCAGCAGCCAAGTGTACAGGGACTACGAGCAGTACTTC. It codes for CASSQVYRDYEQYF.

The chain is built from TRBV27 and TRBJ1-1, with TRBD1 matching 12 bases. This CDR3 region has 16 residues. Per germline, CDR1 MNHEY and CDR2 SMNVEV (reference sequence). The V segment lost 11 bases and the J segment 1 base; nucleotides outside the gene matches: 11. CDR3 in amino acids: CAPLGQGAVRNTEAFF. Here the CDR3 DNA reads TGTGCCCCGCTGGGACAGGGGGCCGTGAGGAACACTGAAGCTTTCTTT.

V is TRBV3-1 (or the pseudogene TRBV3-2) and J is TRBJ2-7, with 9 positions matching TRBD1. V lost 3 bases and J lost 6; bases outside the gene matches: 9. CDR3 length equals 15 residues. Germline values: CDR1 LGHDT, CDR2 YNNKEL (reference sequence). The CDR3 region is CASSQAGQGMSEQYF. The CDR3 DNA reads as TGTGCCAGCAGCCAGGCCGGACAGGGGATGAGCGAGCAGTACTTC.

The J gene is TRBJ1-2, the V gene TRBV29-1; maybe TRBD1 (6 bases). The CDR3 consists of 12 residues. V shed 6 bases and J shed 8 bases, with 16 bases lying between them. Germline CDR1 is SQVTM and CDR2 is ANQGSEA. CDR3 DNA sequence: TGCAGCGTCCCCATCGACAGGCACGGCTACACCTTC. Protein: CSVPIDRHGYTF.

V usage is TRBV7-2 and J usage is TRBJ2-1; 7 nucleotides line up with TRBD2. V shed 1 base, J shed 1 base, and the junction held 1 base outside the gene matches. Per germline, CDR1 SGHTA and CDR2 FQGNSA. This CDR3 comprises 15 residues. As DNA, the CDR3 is TGTGCCAGCAGCTTAGGAGCGGGGTCCTACAATGAGCAGTTCTTC. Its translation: CASSLGAGSYNEQFF.

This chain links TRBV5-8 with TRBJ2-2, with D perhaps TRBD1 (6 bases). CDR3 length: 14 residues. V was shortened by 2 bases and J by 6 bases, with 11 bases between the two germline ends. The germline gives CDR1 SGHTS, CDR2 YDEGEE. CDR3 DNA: TGTGCCAGCAGCTTAACAGGGACCTCCGGGGAGCTGTTTTTT. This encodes CASSLTGTSGELFF. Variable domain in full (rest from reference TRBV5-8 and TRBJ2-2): EAGVTQSPTHLIKTRGQQATLRCSPISGHTSVYWYQQALGLGLQFLLWYDEGEERNRGNFPPRFSGRQFPNYSSELNVNALELEDSALYLCASSLTGTSGELFFGEGSRLTVL.

The CDR3 region has the DNA TGTGCCAGCAGTAGGGGGCAGGGACGACAGCCCCAGCATTTT. It specifies CASSRGQGRQPQHF. The chain carries TRBV25-1 and TRBJ1-5, with 7 positions matching TRBD1. This CDR3 comprises 14 residues. Per germline, CDR1 MGHDK and CDR2 SYGVNS. Unmatched junction bases numbered 8, after V lost 5 bases and J lost 7 bases.

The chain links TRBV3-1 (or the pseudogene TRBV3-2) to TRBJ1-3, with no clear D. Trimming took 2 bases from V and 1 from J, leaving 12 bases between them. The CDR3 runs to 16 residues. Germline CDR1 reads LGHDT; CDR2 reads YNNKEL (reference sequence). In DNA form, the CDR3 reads TGTGCCAGCAGCCAAATCAGGTTTGGTTCTGGAAACACCATATATTTT. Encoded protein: CASSQIRFGSGNTIYF.

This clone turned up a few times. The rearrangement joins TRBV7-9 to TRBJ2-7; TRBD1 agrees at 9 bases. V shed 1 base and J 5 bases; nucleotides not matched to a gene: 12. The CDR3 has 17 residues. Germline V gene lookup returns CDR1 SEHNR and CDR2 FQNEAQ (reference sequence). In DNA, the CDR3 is TGTGCCAGCAGCTTAGAGGTATCGGGACAGGGTGTCCACGAGCAGTACTTC. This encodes CASSLEVSGQGVHEQYF.

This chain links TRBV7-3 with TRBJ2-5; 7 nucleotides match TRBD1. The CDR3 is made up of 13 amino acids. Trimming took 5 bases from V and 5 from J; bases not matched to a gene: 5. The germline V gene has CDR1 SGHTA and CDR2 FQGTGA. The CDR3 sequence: CASSPTGKETQYF. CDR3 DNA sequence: TGTGCCAGCAGCCCGACAGGGAAGGAGACCCAGTACTTC.

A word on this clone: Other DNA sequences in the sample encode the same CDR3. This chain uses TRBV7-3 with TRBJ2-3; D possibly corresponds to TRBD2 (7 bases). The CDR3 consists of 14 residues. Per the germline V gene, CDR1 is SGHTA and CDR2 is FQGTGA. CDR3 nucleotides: TGTGCAACCGCGGGGGCTGGGTGGGCAGATACGCAGTATTTT. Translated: CATAGAGWADTQYF.

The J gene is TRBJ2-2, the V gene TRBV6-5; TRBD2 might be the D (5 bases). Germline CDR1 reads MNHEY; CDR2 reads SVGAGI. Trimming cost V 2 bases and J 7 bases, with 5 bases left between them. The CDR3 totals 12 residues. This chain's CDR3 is CASSYRGGELFF. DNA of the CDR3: TGTGCCAGCAGTTACCGGGGCGGGGAGCTGTTTTTT.

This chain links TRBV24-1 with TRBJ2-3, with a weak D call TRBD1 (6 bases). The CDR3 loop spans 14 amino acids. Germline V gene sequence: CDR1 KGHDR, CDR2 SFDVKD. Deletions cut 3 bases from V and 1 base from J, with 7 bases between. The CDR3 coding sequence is TGTGCCACCAGTGATCCAGGGGGCACAGATACGCAGTATTTT. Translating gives CATSDPGGTDTQYF.